One sample yielded the 7 T cell receptor beta chains listed below, sequenced in a study of blood T cell repertoires in COVID-19 (dated by TCRdb to about 2020). The library was prepared using the immunoSEQ multiplex PCR assay. The table was pulled from immuneACCESS by TCRdb, which kept in-frame rearrangements only. Such tables lose some clones; where checked, under half of the loss comes from unresolved V genes, and the rest has no known cause. The sample yields 200,000 to 300,000 clones; approximately 85% were counted once. The top ten hold about 4% of the sample. The specimen sequenced was peripheral blood. The receptors derive from a man between 45 and 60 years old with acute or convalescent COVID-19.

The chain recombines TRBV6-5 with TRBJ2-3; possible D gene TRBD1, 6 bases. The germline V gene has CDR1 MNHEY and CDR2 SVGAGI. This CDR3 has 13 amino acids. The V gene lost 7 bases and the J gene lost 5 bases, with 13 bases spanning the gap. CDR3 region: CASTLGAGDTQYF. CDR3 DNA: TGTGCCAGCACTCTGGGGGCGGGAGATACGCAGTATTTT.

The rearrangement links TRBV29-1 to TRBJ2-7; TRBD2 matches at 8 bases. V lost 6 bases, J lost 7 bases, and 5 bases stayed unmatched. Germline V gene data show CDR1 as SQVTM and CDR2 as ANQGSEA. This CDR3 has 11 residues. CDR3 sequence (DNA): TGCAGCGTGCGACTAGCGCAAGAGCAGTACTTC. It yields the protein CSVRLAQEQYF.

V gene TRBV25-1 combines with J gene TRBJ1-6; no reliable D call. Germline V gene sequence: CDR1 MGHDK, CDR2 SYGVNS. The CDR3 is 15 amino acids. V lost 7 bases and J lost 0, with 10 bases in between. DNA of the CDR3: TGTGCCAGCAAAAAAGGGAGCTCCTATAATTCACCCCTCCACTTT. Protein: CASKKGSSYNSPLHF.

V gene TRBV28 combines with J gene TRBJ2-7, with TRBD1 as a possible D gene (6 bases). V shed 6 bases and J shed 5 bases, with 14 bases lying between them. The CDR3 runs to 13 residues. CDR1 is MDHEN, CDR2 SYDVKM, per germline. CDR3 in DNA: TGTGCCAGCAGGGTGGGACAACCCAACGAGCAGTACTTC. It translates to CASRVGQPNEQYF.

The J gene is TRBJ2-7, the V gene TRBV3-1 (or the pseudogene TRBV3-2); the D is unclear. Per germline, CDR1 LGHDT and CDR2 YNNKEL (reference sequence). The CDR3 is 14 amino acids. V lost 3 bases, J lost 7 bases, and 16 bases lay in between. The DNA for the CDR3 is TGTGCCAGCAGCCATGTCGGAACTCGAGGAGAGCAGTACTTC. Its protein is CASSHVGTRGEQYF.

This chain links TRBV30 with TRBJ1-3; 10 bases agree with TRBD1. The V gene end was trimmed by 5 bases and the J gene end by 1 base; junction bases not matched to a gene: 2. Germline CDR1 and CDR2: GTSNPN and SVGIG (reference sequence). The CDR3 contains 14 residues. This CDR3 is CAWDRGHSGNTIYF. CDR3 DNA: TGTGCCTGGGACAGGGGGCATTCTGGAAACACCATATATTTT.

The chain combines TRBV6-5 with TRBJ1-1, with D possibly matching TRBD1 (5 bases). This CDR3 has 13 amino acids. CDR1 is MNHEY, CDR2 SVGAGI, per germline. V shed 6 bases and J shed 3 bases, with 11 bases lying between them. This chain's CDR3 is CASRWGRDTEAFF. CDR3 bases: TGTGCCAGCAGATGGGGCAGGGACACTGAAGCTTTCTTT.